Shown below are 30 T cell receptor beta chains from a single sample sequenced in a study of shared clonotypes between healthy human individuals. TCRdb keeps only in-frame clones here, not all; method: immunoSEQ multiplex PCR. Here the sample spans some 1,100,000 clones, around three quarters being singletons. Source material: memory CD4+ T cells from PBMCs. Subset in this sample: CD45RA-negative fraction. These receptors were obtained from a man in his late teens or twenties in good health. Some clones in this sample may be carry-over from other donors' samples.

V is TRBV7-8 and J is TRBJ2-7, with a tentative D call TRBD1 (6 bases). Germline CDR1 SGHVS, CDR2 FQNEAQ. V was clipped by 3 bases and J by 1 base, with 10 bases between them. There are 14 residues in the CDR3. In DNA, the CDR3 is TGTGCCAGCAGCTTTACAGGACAGTCCTACGAGCAGTACTTC. This encodes CASSFTGQSYEQYF.

CDR3 residues: CASSLRGYEQYF. In DNA, the CDR3 is TGTGCCAGCAGCTTAAGGGGATACGAGCAGTACTTC. This rearrangement joins TRBV7-8 to TRBJ2-7; D may be TRBD1 (5 bases). Germline values: CDR1 SGHVS, CDR2 FQNEAQ. V lost 2 bases to trimming and J lost 4 bases, with 6 bases between them. The CDR3 is made up of 12 amino acids.

The chain uses TRBV14 and TRBJ1-1, with D maybe TRBD1 (5 bases). CDR3 length: 15 amino acids. V was clipped by 2 bases and J by 4 bases, with 14 bases between them. Germline assignment: CDR1 SGHDN and CDR2 FVKESK. CDR3 residues: CASSQSGGGGTEAFF. The DNA for the CDR3 is TGTGCCAGCAGCCAATCGGGGGGAGGTGGCACTGAAGCTTTCTTT.

This clone was recorded a few times. J is TRBJ1-2 and V is TRBV7-8; D is uncertain. Trimming removed 5 bases from V and 0 bases from J, with 13 bases in between. The CDR3 is 15 amino acids. Per germline, CDR1 SGHVS and CDR2 FQNEAQ. The CDR3 sequence is CASSAWRSTNYGYTF. DNA for the CDR3: TGTGCCAGCAGCGCCTGGCGGAGTACTAACTATGGCTACACCTTC.

This clone was seen only once. The V call is TRBV6-1, the J call TRBJ2-3; D gene unclear. Looked up from germline, CDR1 is MNHNS and CDR2 is SASEGT. V was cut by 4 bases and J by 1 base, with 9 bases left in between. This CDR3 contains 14 residues. CDR3 in DNA: TGTGCCAGCAGTGCATTCGTGGGCACAGATACGCAGTATTTT. This gives the protein CASSAFVGTDTQYF.

CDR3 in amino acids: CASSQQIQETQYF. CDR3 bases: TGTGCCAGCAGCCAGCAAATCCAAGAGACCCAGTACTTC. This chain joins TRBV4-2 and TRBJ2-5; D remains ambiguous. V shed 3 bases and J shed 1 base, with 6 bases lying between them. Germline CDR1 and CDR2: LGHNA and YNFKEQ. CDR3 length equals 13 residues.

This clone was seen once. The chain employs TRBV25-1 and TRBJ1-1; D remains unclear. Germline CDR1 reads MGHDK; CDR2 reads SYGVNS. Trimming stripped 6 bases from V and 5 bases from J, with 10 bases between. This CDR3 comprises 12 residues. Here the CDR3 DNA reads TGTGCCAGCAGGATTAGTATGACTGAAGCTTTCTTT. Amino acids: CASRISMTEAFF.

The rearrangement links TRBV29-1 to TRBJ2-2; D possibly corresponds to TRBD1 (6 bases). This CDR3 region has 13 residues. Trimming stripped 5 bases from V and 10 bases from J, with 17 bases between. Per germline, CDR1 SQVTM and CDR2 ANQGSEA. CDR3 sequence: CSVPGHLNEELFF. The CDR3 DNA is TGCAGCGTTCCGGGACACCTGAACGAGGAGCTGTTTTTT.

This clone was detected only once. The chain carries TRBV27 and TRBJ2-2; D unclear. From germline, CDR1 is MNHEY and CDR2 SMNVEV (reference sequence). V was trimmed by 3 bases and J by 5 bases, leaving 7 bases between them. This CDR3 contains 13 residues. CDR3 in DNA: TGTGCCAGCAGTTTTGGCGGAACCGGGGAGCTGTTTTTT. This sequence encodes CASSFGGTGELFF.

J is TRBJ1-5 and V is TRBV5-3; D call uncertain. Being an ORF, TRBV5-3 has a function that is uncertain. The CDR3 has 14 amino acids. V lost 1 base to trimming and J lost 0 bases, with 5 bases between them. CDR3 loop: CARSLRYSNQPQHF. The DNA of the CDR3 is TGTGCCAGAAGCTTGAGGTATAGCAATCAGCCCCAGCATTTT.

The chain joins TRBV7-9 to TRBJ2-7, with D possibly being TRBD2 (6 bases). The V end lost 4 bases, the J end lost 5 bases, and 18 bases lay between the germline ends. Germline V gene data show CDR1 as SEHNR and CDR2 as FQNEAQ (reference sequence). The CDR3 contains 15 residues. The CDR3 is CASSSSVVGGDEQYF. CDR3 in DNA: TGTGCCAGCAGCTCGTCGGTGGTGGGGGGAGACGAGCAGTACTTC.

This chain connects TRBV6-1 to TRBJ1-1; 10 nucleotides align to TRBD1. The CDR3 loop spans 14 amino acids. V was pared by 4 bases and J by 5 bases, with 4 bases of the junction left unmatched. Germline values: CDR1 MNHNS, CDR2 SASEGT. The CDR3 coding sequence is TGTGCCAGCAGTGCCCGACAGGGGGCGACTGAAGCTTTCTTT. Its protein product is CASSARQGATEAFF.

This clone has ten or more counts. The chain couples TRBV5-4 to TRBJ2-3; no definite D call. CDR1 and CDR2 from the germline V gene are SGHNT and YYREEE (reference sequence). The CDR3 is made up of 12 amino acids. Trimming shortened V by 1 base and J by 2 bases, and 2 bases separated the two germline ends. The CDR3, as DNA: TGTGCCAGCAGCTTGAACACAGATACGCAGTATTTT. It is translated as CASSLNTDTQYF.

The chain links TRBV5-1 to TRBJ1-2; 7 bases map to TRBD1. Germline V gene lookup returns CDR1 SGHRS and CDR2 YFSETQ. Unmatched junction bases numbered 10, after V lost 0 bases and J lost 8 bases. The CDR3 length is 15 residues. CDR3 sequence: CASSLGDSASGGYTF. In nucleotides, the CDR3 is TGCGCCAGCAGCTTGGGGGACAGTGCCTCAGGGGGCTACACCTTC.

This clone appeared a single time. The rearrangement links TRBV5-6 to TRBJ1-1; D remains unclear. CDR3 size: 14 residues. CDR1 is SGHDT, CDR2 YYEEEE, per germline. V shed 4 bases and J shed 0 bases, with 10 bases lying between them. CDR3 loop: CASSVFIMNTEAFF. The CDR3 DNA sequence: TGTGCCAGCAGCGTTTTTATAATGAACACTGAAGCTTTCTTT.

In DNA form, the CDR3 reads TGTGCCAGCGGGACAGGGGACCCCCTGCACTATGGCTACACCTTC. It yields the protein CASGTGDPLHYGYTF. The rearrangement joins TRBV28 to TRBJ1-2; 10 bases match TRBD1. This CDR3 region has 15 residues. Germline V gene sequence: CDR1 MDHEN, CDR2 SYDVKM. The trim removed 8 bases at V and 3 bases at J, leaving 9 bases unmatched.

Concerning this clone: One end of the junction varies from germline; a read error may be responsible. J is TRBJ2-7 and V is TRBV19; 8 bases fit TRBD1. CDR3 length: 13 residues. Germline-derived CDR1 and CDR2 are LNHDA and SQIVND (reference sequence). This chain's CDR3 is CASSLDRGREQYF. The CDR3, as DNA: TGTGCCAGTAGTCTAGACAGGGGTAGAGAGCAGTACTTC. Full variable domain (missing parts from reference TRBV19 and TRBJ2-7): DGGITQSPKYLFRKEGQNVTLSCEQNLNHDAMYWYRQDPGQGLRLIYYSQIVNDFQKGDIAEGYSVSREKKESFPLTVTSAQKNPTAFYLCASSLDRGREQYFGPGTRLTVT.

This rearrangement joins TRBV28 to TRBJ1-2, with 9 positions matching TRBD1. The germline gives CDR1 MDHEN, CDR2 SYDVKM. The CDR3 sequence is 15 residues long. The V segment lost 6 bases and the J segment 6 bases; nucleotides outside the gene matches: 11. In DNA form, the CDR3 reads TGTGCCAGCAGGATTACCGGGACAGGGACTAATGGCTACACCTTC. Amino acids: CASRITGTGTNGYTF.

This rearrangement joins TRBV30 to TRBJ2-5; TRBD2 might be the D (5 bases). V was trimmed by 0 bases and J by 3 bases, leaving 20 bases between them. The CDR3 length is 17 residues. Germline CDR1 reads GTSNPN; CDR2 reads SVGIG (reference sequence). The CDR3 DNA follows: TGTGCCTGGAGTGTAAGGCGGGCCGCGTTGGGGAAAGAGACCCAGTACTTC. This encodes CAWSVRRAALGKETQYF. Filled out from reference TRBV30 and TRBJ2-5, the complete variable domain reads SQTIHQWPATLVQPVGSPLSLECTVEGTSNPNLYWYRQAAGRGLQLLFYSVGIGQISSEVPQNLSASRPQDRQFILSSKKLLLSDSGFYLCAWSVRRAALGKETQYFGPGTRLLVL.

This chain uses TRBV11-1 with TRBJ2-7, with D unresolved. Deletions cut 3 bases from V and 3 bases from J, with 15 bases between. The germline CDR1 and CDR2 sequences are SGHAT and FQDESV (reference sequence). The CDR3 runs to 15 residues. CDR3 loop: CASSLGQAEYYEQYF. The CDR3 nucleotides read TGTGCCAGCAGCTTGGGCCAGGCGGAATACTACGAGCAGTACTTC.

This clone was recorded only once. Within the sample, other DNA sequences also encode this same CDR3. This chain joins TRBV28 and TRBJ2-1, with a possible D match to TRBD2 (6 bases). The CDR3 spans 15 residues. Germline CDR1 is MDHEN and CDR2 is SYDVKM. Trimming shortened V by 3 bases and J by 0 bases, and 9 bases separated the two germline ends. The CDR3 sequence: CASSFGGSSYNEQFF. CDR3 DNA sequence: TGTGCCAGCAGTTTCGGGGGAAGCTCCTACAATGAGCAGTTCTTC.

J is TRBJ2-1 and V is TRBV6-1; 10 bases are shared with TRBD2. Germline CDR1 reads MNHNS; CDR2 reads SASEGT. J lost 12 bases, V lost 2 bases, and 10 bases had no gene match. CDR3 length: 15 residues. For the CDR3, the DNA is TGTGCCAGCAGTGAAAGAGCGGGAGGGCCGATCGGGCAGTTCTTC. It specifies CASSERAGGPIGQFF.

This clone was detected a few times. The chain carries TRBV18 and TRBJ2-7; 8 bases fit TRBD1. The CDR3 loop spans 14 amino acids. The germline gives CDR1 KGHSH, CDR2 LQKENI. J gave up 4 bases and V 2 bases, and 4 bases lay outside the gene matches. The CDR3 protein is CASSPTTGVYEQYF. The CDR3 DNA reads as TGTGCCAGCTCACCAACGACAGGGGTTTACGAGCAGTACTTC.

This clone was seen a few times. This chain joins TRBV2 and TRBJ1-1, with 10 nucleotides matching TRBD1. Unmatched junction bases numbered 3, after V lost 1 base and J lost 4 bases. Germline values: CDR1 SNHLY, CDR2 FYNNEI. The CDR3 is 15 residues long. The CDR3 sequence is CASSEGQGAVTEAFF. CDR3 DNA sequence: TGTGCCAGCAGTGAAGGACAGGGGGCGGTCACTGAAGCTTTCTTT. Full variable domain (remainder filled in from reference TRBV2 and TRBJ1-1): EPEVTQTPSHQVTQMGQEVILRCVPISNHLYFYWYRQILGQKVEFLVSFYNNEISEKSEIFDDQFSVERPDGSNFTLKIRSTKLEDSAMYFCASSEGQGAVTEAFFGQGTRLTVV.

The CDR3 DNA is TGTGCCAGCAGCTTAAGGGGCGTCGGCGGGGAGCAGTACTTC. It translates to CASSLRGVGGEQYF. The chain recombines TRBV7-3 with TRBJ2-7; D is tentatively TRBD1 or TRBD2 (5 bases each). The CDR3 is 14 amino acids. Looked up from germline, CDR1 is SGHTA and CDR2 is FQGTGA. The ends were cut back, 1 base at V and 7 bases at J, with 14 bases in the middle. Full variable domain (rest looked up from reference TRBV7-3 and TRBJ2-7): GAGVSQTPSNKVTEKGKYVELRCDPISGHTALYWYRQSLGQGPEFLIYFQGTGAADDSGLPNDRFFAVRPEGSVSTLKIQRTERGDSAVYLCASSLRGVGGEQYFGPGTRLTVT.

This chain connects TRBV5-1 to TRBJ1-1; a weak D match, TRBD1 (5 bases). The CDR3 has 16 residues. Germline values: CDR1 SGHRS, CDR2 YFSETQ. V was clipped by 4 bases and J by 0 bases, with 16 bases between them. In DNA form, the CDR3 reads TGCGCCAGCAGCCCACGAGCGGGGGGGATGAACACTGAAGCTTTCTTT. It is translated as CASSPRAGGMNTEAFF.

V and J are TRBV7-9 and TRBJ1-1; perhaps TRBD1 as D (5 bases). The germline CDR1 and CDR2 sequences are SEHNR and FQNEAQ (reference sequence). V lost 5 bases, J lost 5 bases, and 15 bases lay in between. The CDR3 extends over 14 amino acids. As DNA, the CDR3 is TGTGCCAGCAGCCCCCCGGGACGGGAAACTGAAGCTTTCTTT. Residues: CASSPPGRETEAFF.

The V call is TRBV19, the J call TRBJ2-5, with 7 bases fitting TRBD1. J lost 1 base, V lost 5 bases, and 4 bases had no gene match. Germline CDR1 LNHDA, CDR2 SQIVND (reference sequence). The CDR3 consists of 14 residues. This chain's CDR3 is CASSWGTVQETQYF. The CDR3 nucleotides read TGTGCCAGTAGTTGGGGGACAGTCCAAGAGACCCAGTACTTC.

On this clone: This sample also contains other DNA sequences that code for the same CDR3. The chain links TRBV30 to TRBJ2-1; D unclear. The CDR3 extends over 11 amino acids. V was cut by 3 bases and J by 3 bases, with 3 bases left in between. CDR1 and CDR2 (germline): GTSNPN, SVGIG (reference sequence). CDR3 in DNA: TGTGCCTGGAGCGGCTACAATGAGCAGTTCTTC. As protein: CAWSGYNEQFF. Full variable domain (rest looked up from reference TRBV30 and TRBJ2-1): SQTIHQWPATLVQPVGSPLSLECTVEGTSNPNLYWYRQAAGRGLQLLFYSVGIGQISSEVPQNLSASRPQDRQFILSSKKLLLSDSGFYLCAWSGYNEQFFGPGTRLTVL.

Comments on this clone: The sample has other DNA sequences that encode this CDR3 too. V gene TRBV9 combines with J gene TRBJ1-1, with 8 bases identical to TRBD1. Per the germline V gene, CDR1 is SGDLS and CDR2 is YYNGEE. The CDR3 is made up of 14 amino acids. V trimming: 3 bases; J trimming: 3 bases; junction bases outside the gene matches: 4. This chain's CDR3 is CASSAGQGHTEAFF. The CDR3 bases are TGTGCCAGCAGCGCAGGACAGGGACACACTGAAGCTTTCTTT.